The clone carrying this T cell receptor (beta chain) was recorded a few times. Its antigen is undetermined. Oncomine TCR Beta short-read sequencing was applied to DNA from cultured CD4+ T cells. CD4+ T cells were cultured, and genomic DNA was extracted from them. TCRdb fed the PCR reads into MiXCR, producing one record per CDR3 protein. This sample yields 7,500 or so distinct CDR3 sequences, of which under 25% are seen a single time; approximately 31% belongs to the top ten. The CDR3 is made up of 15 amino acids. V lost 5 bases and J lost 4; bases outside the gene matches: 8. Germline loops: CDR1 SGHTS, CDR2 YDEGEE. This entry is derived from a study of vaccination and CD4 T cells after COVID-19. General study findings and limits: Nearly all convalescent vaccine-specific clones, 304 of 307, recognized only SARS-CoV-2 spike.

Treatment defined: roughly 10-day PBMC culture with coronavirus spike peptide pools or control peptides (ViraFEST assay). Investigators obtained the unexposed donor's CD4+ T cells before the COVID-19 pandemic (2011-2018). The chain couples TRBV5-8 to TRBJ2-2; 7 nucleotides align to TRBD2. The material sequenced was CD4+ T cells from blood, cultured in vitro. The receptor comes from a human donor in good health. CDR3 in amino acids: CASSLRLALTGELFF. The CDR3 nucleotides read TGTGCCAGCAGTTTACGACTAGCCCTCACCGGGGAGCTGTTTTTT.